The 24 T cell receptor beta chains presented below share a single source sample, sequenced in a study of neurological immune-mediated disorders. TCRdb used MiXCR to reprocess the 5' RACE reads, holding one entry per CDR3 protein. The sample has around 66,000 distinct CDR3 sequences; 4.5% to 5.5% are singletons. Sequenced input: PBMCs. The receptors shown here come from a woman in her 70s with multiple sclerosis.

The chain carries TRBV11-1 and TRBJ2-7, with TRBD2 matching over 10 bases. CDR3 length equals 15 residues. CDR1 is SGHAT and CDR2 is FQDESV in the germline V gene (reference sequence). J lost 5 bases, V lost 7 bases, and 11 bases had no gene match. Written as DNA, the CDR3 is TGTGCCAGCACCAGGTCTAGCGGGAGTTGGGACGAGCAGTACTTC. Its protein product is CASTRSSGSWDEQYF.

Many counts were recorded for this clonotype. DNA of the CDR3: TGTGCCAGCAGCCTCGGAGGGGTAGCGGGGAGAGCCAAAAACATTCAGTACTTC. Translation: CASSLGGVAGRAKNIQYF. The genes are TRBV7-2 and TRBJ2-4; 8 bases map to TRBD2. The CDR3 extends over 18 amino acids. Trimming at V came to 5 bases and at J to 0 bases, leaving 12 bases not matched to a gene. From germline, CDR1 is SGHTA and CDR2 FQGNSA.

This clonotype was counted ten times or more. The V and J genes are TRBV20-1 and TRBJ1-1; possibly TRBD1 for D (5 bases). The CDR3 length is 17 residues. Germline assignment: CDR1 DFQATT and CDR2 SNEGSKA (reference sequence). V shed 4 bases and J shed 0 bases, with 21 bases lying between them. CDR3 loop: CSAIRRWPKQVNTEAFF. The CDR3 DNA is TGCAGTGCTATCCGAAGGTGGCCTAAACAGGTGAACACTGAAGCTTTCTTT.

This clonotype was recorded at least ten times. This chain joins TRBV29-1 and TRBJ2-7; TRBD1 aligns across 7 bases. J was trimmed by 7 bases and V by 7 bases; bases with no gene match: 13. The CDR3 has 13 residues. Germline CDR1 reads SQVTM; CDR2 reads ANQGSEA. CDR3 protein: CSAIGTASGEQYF. CDR3 sequence (DNA): TGCAGCGCCATTGGGACAGCCTCTGGGGAGCAGTACTTC.

The chain links TRBV20-1 to TRBJ2-1; TRBD2 agrees at 9 bases. V lost 5 bases, J lost 9 bases, and 5 bases stayed unmatched. CDR1 is DFQATT, CDR2 SNEGSKA, per germline (reference sequence). The CDR3 extends over 12 amino acids. CDR3 bases: TGCAGTGCTTGGACTAGCGTCACTGAGCAGTTCTTC. It codes for CSAWTSVTEQFF.

At least ten counts were recorded for this clonotype. The chain is built from TRBV6-2 or TRBV6-3 and TRBJ2-7; TRBD2 might be the D (5 bases). The germline V gene encodes CDR1 MNHEY and CDR2 SVGEGT. V was shortened by 6 bases and J by 0 bases, with 6 bases between the two germline ends. There are 12 residues in the CDR3. The CDR3 is CASSTSSYEQYF. CDR3 nucleotides: TGTGCCAGCAGCACTAGCTCCTACGAGCAGTACTTC.

The chain employs TRBV7-6 and TRBJ2-7, with 9 nucleotides matching TRBD1. V shed 5 bases and J 5 bases; nucleotides not matched to a gene: 4. Looked up from germline, CDR1 is SGHVS and CDR2 is FNYEAQ. The CDR3 runs 13 residues. The CDR3 DNA follows: TGTGCCAGCAGCGGTTGGACAGGGGACGAGCAGTACTTC. It codes for CASSGWTGDEQYF. The full variable domain, in which reference TRBV7-6 and TRBJ2-7 provide the parts outside the CDR3, is GAGVSQSPRYKVTKRGQDVALRCDPISGHVSLYWYRQALGQGPEFLTYFNYEAQQDKSGLPNDRFSAERPEGSISTLTIQRTEQRDSAMYRCASSGWTGDEQYFGPGTRLTVT.

In regard to this clonotype: With a much larger clone just one base away, this may be a read error. The chain carries TRBV5-1 and TRBJ1-2; TRBD1 is a possible D gene (5 bases). Germline values: CDR1 SGHRS, CDR2 YFSETQ. The CDR3 is 12 amino acids. Trimming cost V 0 bases and J 10 bases, with 10 bases left between them. The CDR3 DNA sequence: TGCGCCAGCAGCTTGGGAGGACAAGTCTACACCTTC. As protein: CASSLGGQVYTF.

This clonotype was counted at least ten times. This rearrangement joins TRBV7-6 to TRBJ1-3, with 9 bases that match TRBD1. V shed 5 bases, J shed 4 bases, and the junction held 6 bases outside the gene matches. The CDR3 is 15 amino acids. Germline-derived CDR1 and CDR2 are SGHVS and FNYEAQ. The CDR3 sequence is CASSRSGQGGNTIYF. The CDR3 nucleotides read TGTGCCAGCAGCCGGAGCGGACAGGGGGGAAACACCATATATTTT.

The chain uses TRBV7-2 and TRBJ1-2; D gene ambiguous. Germline V lookup: CDR1 SGHTA, CDR2 FQGNSA. This CDR3 has 17 amino acids. V gave up 5 bases and J gave up 2 bases, with 21 bases separating them. The CDR3 here is CASSLDATRSMNYGYTF. DNA for the CDR3: TGTGCCAGCAGCCTAGACGCGACAAGAAGTATGAACTATGGCTACACCTTC.

Many counts were recorded for this clonotype. The rearrangement uses TRBV20-1 and TRBJ2-3; D not resolved. V was clipped by 5 bases and J by 2 bases, with 11 bases between them. This CDR3 has 13 amino acids. Germline CDR1 reads DFQATT; CDR2 reads SNEGSKA (reference sequence). CDR3 residues: CSAPLGFTDTQYF. The CDR3 coding sequence is TGCAGTGCTCCCTTGGGCTTCACAGATACGCAGTATTTT.

This clonotype was counted ten times or more. This chain links TRBV5-6 with TRBJ1-5; the D gene is possibly TRBD1 (6 bases). The CDR3 is 16 residues long. Germline V gene lookup returns CDR1 SGHDT and CDR2 YYEEEE. The germline V and J ends were trimmed by 2 bases and 10 bases, with 22 bases remaining between them. The CDR3 sequence is CASSLSWTEASGPQHF. CDR3 DNA: TGTGCCAGCAGCTTATCTTGGACAGAAGCCTCGGGACCCCAGCATTTT.

Only a few counts were recorded for this clonotype. The rearrangement links TRBV30 to TRBJ1-2; D is unresolved. CDR3 size: 13 residues. V lost 0 bases and J lost 4, with 9 bases in between. Per the germline V gene, CDR1 is GTSNPN and CDR2 is SVGIG (reference sequence). CDR3 loop: CAWSVQSLYGYTF. The CDR3 DNA follows: TGTGCCTGGAGTGTACAGAGTCTCTATGGCTACACCTTC.

The CDR3 coding sequence is TGTGCCAGCAGCTTCCAAAACCCCCACGAGCAGTACTTC. Translation: CASSFQNPHEQYF. The rearrangement joins TRBV7-9 to TRBJ2-7; D not resolved. This CDR3 is built from 13 residues. Deletions cut 3 bases from V and 5 bases from J, with 11 bases between. CDR1 and CDR2 from the germline V gene are SEHNR and FQNEAQ (reference sequence).

This clonotype was recorded many times. This chain connects TRBV5-1 to TRBJ1-2, with 9 bases lining up with TRBD1. J was trimmed by 8 bases and V by 4 bases; bases with no gene match: 9. Germline V gene lookup returns CDR1 SGHRS and CDR2 YFSETQ. The CDR3 has 14 amino acids. For the CDR3, the DNA is TGCGCCAGCAGCCTGGAGGGACAGGGTAAAGGCTACACCTTC. Its translation is CASSLEGQGKGYTF.

A remark on this clonotype: Given a much more abundant clone one base away, this may be a read error. V usage is TRBV20-1 and J usage is TRBJ2-3, with unresolved D. The CDR3 has 13 amino acids. Germline CDR1 reads DFQATT; CDR2 reads SNEGSKA (reference sequence). CDR3 region: CSARATSTDKQYF. The CDR3 DNA sequence: TGCAGTGCTAGGGCCACTTCCACAGATAAGCAGTATTTT.

As regards this clonotype: This sequence may be a read error, since a much larger clone differs from it by one base. V is TRBV12-3 or TRBV12-4 and J is TRBJ1-4; no clear D gene. This CDR3 is 13 amino acids long. CDR3 amino acids: CASQKGENETLFF. The CDR3 region has the DNA TGTGCCAGCCAAAAGGGAGAGAATGAAACACTGTTTTTT.

The rearrangement uses TRBV7-6 and TRBJ2-3; D may be TRBD2 (5 bases). Germline V gene data show CDR1 as SGHVS and CDR2 as FNYEAQ. V shed 2 bases and J shed 7 bases, with 16 bases lying between them. CDR3 length equals 15 residues. CDR3 coding DNA: TGTGCCAGCAGCTTACGAGTCGGGATGTCGCATACGCAGTATTTT. This encodes CASSLRVGMSHTQYF.

This clonotype was recorded at least ten times. This chain joins TRBV7-6 and TRBJ1-5; D perhaps matches TRBD1 (6 bases). Germline assignment: CDR1 SGHVS and CDR2 FNYEAQ. The germline V and J ends were trimmed by 5 bases and 4 bases, with 9 bases remaining between them. The CDR3 runs to 13 residues. DNA for the CDR3: TGTGCCAGCAGCCAGGGGAGGAATCAGCCCCAGCATTTT. This sequence encodes CASSQGRNQPQHF.

This chain links TRBV3-1 with TRBJ1-2; D is ambiguous. The CDR3 sequence is 13 residues long. The V gene's germline CDR1 is LGHDT and CDR2 YNNKEL (reference sequence). Trimming took 4 bases from V and 6 from J, leaving 12 bases between them. CDR3 coding DNA: TGTGCCAGCAGCCTCTTAGGGCTGGATGGCTACACCTTC. Translated: CASSLLGLDGYTF.

This clonotype was picked up many times. J is TRBJ1-1 and V is TRBV7-2; possibly TRBD1 for D (5 bases). Trimming shortened V by 5 bases and J by 0 bases, and 16 bases separated the two germline ends. CDR3 size: 16 residues. Germline V CDR1 and CDR2: SGHTA, FQGNSA. The chain's CDR3 is CASSPYPAGLNTEAFF. In DNA form, the CDR3 reads TGTGCCAGCAGCCCCTACCCCGCAGGGTTGAACACTGAAGCTTTCTTT.

At least ten counts were recorded for this clonotype. The J gene is TRBJ2-3, the V gene TRBV5-8; D remains ambiguous. Germline-derived CDR1 and CDR2 are SGHTS and YDEGEE. There are 13 residues in the CDR3. Between the trimmed V and J ends, which lost 4 bases and 6 bases, there was a span of 12 bases. This CDR3 reads CASSLGRRDTQYF. CDR3 nucleotide sequence: TGTGCCAGCAGCCTCGGGCGAAGGGATACGCAGTATTTT.

This clonotype was observed many times. The chain has TRBV4-1 and TRBJ2-3, with D perhaps matching TRBD2 (6 bases). CDR3 length: 15 residues. Trimming removed 5 bases from V and 10 bases from J, with 22 bases in between. Germline loops: CDR1 MGHRA, CDR2 YSYEKL. CDR3: CASSVHNTGDGAQYF. The CDR3 DNA is TGCGCCAGCAGCGTACACAATACGGGAGATGGGGCGCAGTATTTT.

This chain joins TRBV19 and TRBJ2-1, with 7 bases aligning to TRBD1. Trimming took 4 bases from V and 12 from J; bases not matched to a gene: 12. The germline gives CDR1 LNHDA, CDR2 SQIVND (reference sequence). The CDR3 consists of 14 residues. DNA of the CDR3: TGTGCCAGTAGTAAAACGACAGGGCCAATGGGGCAGTTCTTC. Its translation is CASSKTTGPMGQFF.